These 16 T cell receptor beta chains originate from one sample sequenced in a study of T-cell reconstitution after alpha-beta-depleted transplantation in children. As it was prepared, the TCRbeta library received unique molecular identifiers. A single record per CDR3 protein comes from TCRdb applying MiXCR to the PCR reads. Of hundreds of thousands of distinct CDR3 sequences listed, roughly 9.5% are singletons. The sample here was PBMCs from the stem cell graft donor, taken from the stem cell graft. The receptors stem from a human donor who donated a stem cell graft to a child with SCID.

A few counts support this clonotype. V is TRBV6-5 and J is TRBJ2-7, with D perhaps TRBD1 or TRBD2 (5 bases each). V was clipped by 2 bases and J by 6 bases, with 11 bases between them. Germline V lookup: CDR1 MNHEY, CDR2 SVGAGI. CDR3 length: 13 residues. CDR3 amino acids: CASSYVMRGEQYF. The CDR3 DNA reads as TGTGCCAGCAGTTACGTTATGAGGGGCGAGCAGTACTTC.

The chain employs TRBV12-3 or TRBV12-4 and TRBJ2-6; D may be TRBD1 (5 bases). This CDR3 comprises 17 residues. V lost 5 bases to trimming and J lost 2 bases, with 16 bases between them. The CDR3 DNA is TGTGCCAGCAGTCTATATCCAGGGTGGGCTGGGGCCAACGTCCTGACTTTC. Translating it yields CASSLYPGWAGANVLTF.

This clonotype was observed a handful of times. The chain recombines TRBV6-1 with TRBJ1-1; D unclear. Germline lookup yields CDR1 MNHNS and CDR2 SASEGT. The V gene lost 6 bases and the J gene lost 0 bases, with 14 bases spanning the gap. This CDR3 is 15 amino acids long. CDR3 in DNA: TGTGCCAGCAGGGACGTACGATCCATGAACACTGAAGCTTTCTTT. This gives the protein CASRDVRSMNTEAFF.

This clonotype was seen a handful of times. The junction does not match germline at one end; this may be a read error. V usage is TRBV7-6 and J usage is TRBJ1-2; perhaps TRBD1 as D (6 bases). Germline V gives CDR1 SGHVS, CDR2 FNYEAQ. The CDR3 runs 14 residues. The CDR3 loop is CASSLDRLGYGYTF. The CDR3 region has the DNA TGTGCCAGCAGTTTAGACAGGCTGGGGTATGGCTACACCTTC. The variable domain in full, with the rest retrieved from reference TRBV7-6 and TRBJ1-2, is GAGVSQSPRYKVTKRGQDVALRCDPISGHVSLYWYRQALGQGPEFLTYFNYEAQQDKSGLPNDRFSAERPEGSISTLTIQRTEQRDSAMYRCASSLDRLGYGYTFGSGTRLTVV.

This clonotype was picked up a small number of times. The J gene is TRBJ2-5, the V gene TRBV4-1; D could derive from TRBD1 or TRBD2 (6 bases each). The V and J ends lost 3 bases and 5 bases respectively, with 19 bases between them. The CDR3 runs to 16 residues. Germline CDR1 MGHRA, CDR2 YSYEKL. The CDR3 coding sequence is TGCGCCAGCAGCCAGGGGGCTTTAGGGGGGCGGGAGACCCAGTACTTC. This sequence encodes CASSQGALGGRETQYF.

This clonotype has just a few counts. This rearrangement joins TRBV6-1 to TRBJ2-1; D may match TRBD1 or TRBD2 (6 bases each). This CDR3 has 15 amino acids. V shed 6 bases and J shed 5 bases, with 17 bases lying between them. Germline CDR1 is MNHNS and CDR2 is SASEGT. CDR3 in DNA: TGTGCCAGCAGACGGGGGCCAGGGAACGACAATGAGCAGTTCTTC. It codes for CASRRGPGNDNEQFF.

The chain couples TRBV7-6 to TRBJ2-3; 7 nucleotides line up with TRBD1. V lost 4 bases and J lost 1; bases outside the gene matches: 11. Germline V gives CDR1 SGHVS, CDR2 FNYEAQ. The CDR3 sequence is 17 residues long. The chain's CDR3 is CASSSPARDSRTDTQYF. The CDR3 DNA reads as TGTGCCAGCAGCTCTCCGGCCCGGGACAGCCGCACAGATACGCAGTATTTT.

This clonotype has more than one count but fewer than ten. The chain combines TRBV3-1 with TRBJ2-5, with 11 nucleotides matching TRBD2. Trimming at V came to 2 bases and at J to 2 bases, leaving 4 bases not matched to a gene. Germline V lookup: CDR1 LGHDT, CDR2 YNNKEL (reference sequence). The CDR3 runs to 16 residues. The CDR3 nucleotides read TGTGCCAGCAGCCAACGGACTAGCGGGTCACAAGAGACCCAGTACTTC. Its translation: CASSQRTSGSQETQYF.

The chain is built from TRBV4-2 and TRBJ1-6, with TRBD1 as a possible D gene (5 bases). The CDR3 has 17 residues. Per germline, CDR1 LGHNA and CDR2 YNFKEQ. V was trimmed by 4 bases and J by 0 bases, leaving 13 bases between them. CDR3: CASSLGDPSSYNSPLHF. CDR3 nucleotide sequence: TGTGCCAGCAGCCTGGGGGACCCCAGCTCCTATAATTCACCCCTCCACTTT.

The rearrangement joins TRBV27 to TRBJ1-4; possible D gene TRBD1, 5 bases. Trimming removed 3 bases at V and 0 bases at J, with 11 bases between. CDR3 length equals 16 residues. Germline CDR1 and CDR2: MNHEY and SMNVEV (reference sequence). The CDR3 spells CASSLGRGPTNEKLFF. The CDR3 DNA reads TGTGCCAGCAGTTTGGGTAGGGGACCAACTAATGAAAAACTGTTTTTT. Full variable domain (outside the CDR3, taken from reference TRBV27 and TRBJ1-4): EAQVTQNPRYLITVTGKKLTVTCSQNMNHEYMSWYRQDPGLGLRQIYYSMNVEVTDKGDVPEGYKVSRKEKRNFPLILESPSPNQTSLYFCASSLGRGPTNEKLFFGSGTQLSVL.

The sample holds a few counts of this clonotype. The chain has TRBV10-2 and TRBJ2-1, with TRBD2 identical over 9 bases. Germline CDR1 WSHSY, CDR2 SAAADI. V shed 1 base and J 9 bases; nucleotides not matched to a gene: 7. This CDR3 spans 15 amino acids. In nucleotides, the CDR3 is TGCGCCAGCAGTGAGTTTGTTAGCGGGGGAGGTGAGCAGTTCTTC. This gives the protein CASSEFVSGGGEQFF.

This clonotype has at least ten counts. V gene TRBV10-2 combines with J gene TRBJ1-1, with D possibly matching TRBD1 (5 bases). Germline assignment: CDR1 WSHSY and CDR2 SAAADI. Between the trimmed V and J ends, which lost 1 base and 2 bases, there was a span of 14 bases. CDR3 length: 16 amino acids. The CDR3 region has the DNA TGCGCCAGCAGTGAGTACTTCCAGGGTTTCAACACTGAAGCTTTCTTT. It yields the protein CASSEYFQGFNTEAFF.

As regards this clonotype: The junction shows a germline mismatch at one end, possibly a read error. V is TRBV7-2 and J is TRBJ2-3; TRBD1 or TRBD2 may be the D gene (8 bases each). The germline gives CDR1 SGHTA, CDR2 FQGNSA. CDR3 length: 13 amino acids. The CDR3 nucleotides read TGTGCCAGCAGCTCCCCCGTACGGGGGGGGACAGGTTTT. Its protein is CASSSPVRGGTGF.

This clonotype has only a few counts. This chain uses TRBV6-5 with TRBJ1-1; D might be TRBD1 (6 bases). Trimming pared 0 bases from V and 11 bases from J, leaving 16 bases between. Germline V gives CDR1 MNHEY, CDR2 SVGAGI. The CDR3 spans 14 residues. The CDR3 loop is CASSYSTQGRWAFF. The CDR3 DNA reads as TGTGCCAGCAGTTACTCTACTCAGGGGAGGTGGGCTTTCTTT.

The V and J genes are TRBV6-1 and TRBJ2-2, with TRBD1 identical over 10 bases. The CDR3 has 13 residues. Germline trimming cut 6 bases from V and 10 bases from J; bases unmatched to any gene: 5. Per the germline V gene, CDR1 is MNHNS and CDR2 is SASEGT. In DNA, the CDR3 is TGTGCCAGCAGGGGACAGGGGTCCGCGGAGCTGTTTTTT. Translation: CASRGQGSAELFF.

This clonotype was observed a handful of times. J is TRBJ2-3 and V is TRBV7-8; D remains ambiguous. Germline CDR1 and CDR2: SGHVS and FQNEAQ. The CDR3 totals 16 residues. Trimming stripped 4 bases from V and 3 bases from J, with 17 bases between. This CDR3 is CASSSLLAGTTDTQYF. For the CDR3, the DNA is TGTGCCAGCAGCTCCCTTCTCGCCGGAACTACAGATACGCAGTATTTT.